This T cell receptor (beta chain) derives from a study of T cell responses to AZD1222 COVID-19 vaccine. Study findings and constraints: Vaccine-associated CD4 TCRs ranged over spike, dominating at 160-218 and 743-854. White British people made up most donors, females outnumbered males, and clonal diversity was possibly underestimated.

To note about this clone: Antigen unknown.

CDR3 length: 12 amino acids. Germline CDR1 reads SGHDN; CDR2 reads FVKESK. The V and J ends lost 1 base and 13 bases respectively, with 11 bases between them. Assay used: immunoSEQ multiplex PCR; TCRdb lists only in-frame clones, some missing. The sample includes more than 70,000 clones, 70% to 90% seen only once; the top ten take 1.3%. This sequence joins TRBV14 and TRBJ2-1, with TRBD2 as a possible D gene (5 bases). The sequencing here drew on peripheral blood, taken 28 days after the second AZD1222 dose. The source is an adult who received the AZD1222 COVID-19 vaccine. Here the CDR3 reads CASSQGGIFQFF. The CDR3 coding sequence is TGTGCCAGCAGCCAAGGAGGGATCTTCCAGTTCTTC.